The rows below give T cell receptor beta chains drawn from one sample of a study of blood T cells in healthy people across ages. TCRdb redid the calling of the 5' RACE reads with MiXCR, one entry per CDR3 protein. In the table there are around 800,000 distinct CDR3 sequences, 40% to 65% of which are singletons. Sequencing was performed on blood. Source of these receptors: a man older than 75 in good health. The CDR3 runs from the conserved cysteine through the conserved F or W. D genes are given only for firm matches. Rows give clone size only sometimes, using once, few, many, or a class for an expanded clone.

D	J	V	size	CDR3	DNA
-	TRBJ2-1	TRBV2	-	CASSEDERTSISYNEQFF	TGTGCCAGCAGTGAGGATGAACGGACCTCTATCTCCTACAATGAGCAGTTCTTC
TRBD2	TRBJ2-1	TRBV6-1	-	CASRPGLAVFPSSYNEQFF	TGTGCCAGCCGTCCGGGACTAGCGGTTTTTCCGAGCTCCTACAATGAGCAGTTCTTC
-	TRBJ2-4	TRBV7-9	few	CASSLDKAKNIQYF	TGTGCCAGCAGCTTAGATAAGGCCAAAAACATTCAGTACTTC
-	TRBJ2-7	TRBV6-2/TRBV6-3	-	CASSYRTLGVASYEQYF	TGTGCCAGCAGTTACAGGACTCTGGGAGTGGCGTCCTACGAGCAGTACTTC
-	TRBJ2-1	TRBV4-2	few	CASSQEGGTSYNEQFF	TGTGCCAGCAGCCAAGAGGGGGGCACATCTTACAATGAGCAGTTCTTC
TRBD1	TRBJ2-5	TRBV20-1	-	CSTGPRTGGAETQYF	TGCAGCACAGGTCCCCGGACAGGGGGCGCAGAGACCCAGTACTTC
TRBD2	TRBJ2-3	TRBV18	once	CASSLGLVGGYAYF	TGTGCCAGCTCACTGGGACTAGTCGGAGGATACGCGTATTTT
-	TRBJ2-1	TRBV7-2	-	CASFHPGPGNEQFF	TGTGCCAGTTTTCACCCCGGCCCTGGCAATGAGCAGTTCTTC
-	TRBJ2-3	TRBV10-3	-	CAISENDRRTDTQYF	TGTGCCATCAGTGAGAACGACAGGCGCACAGATACGCAGTATTTT
-	TRBJ1-2	TRBV3-1	-	CASSQDFAGEYGYTF	TGTGCCAGCAGCCAAGATTTCGCAGGGGAATATGGCTACACCTTC
TRBD1	TRBJ1-2	TRBV20-1	-	CSAPDRGAGVSGYTF	TGCAGTGCCCCGGACAGGGGGGCGGGGGTCTCTGGCTACACCTTC
TRBD2	TRBJ2-7	TRBV20-1	-	CSARQVAGAHEQYF	TGCAGTGCCAGGCAGGTAGCGGGAGCTCACGAGCAGTACTTC
-	TRBJ2-5	TRBV6-1	few	CASSASYQETQYF	TGTGCCAGCAGTGCCTCGTACCAAGAGACCCAGTACTTC
-	TRBJ2-6	TRBV10-3	few	CAISARDRFNSGANVLTF	TGTGCCATCAGTGCTCGGGACCGTTTTAACTCTGGGGCCAACGTCCTGACTTTC
-	TRBJ2-4	TRBV28	-	CASSLGTLIKNIQYF	TGTGCCAGCAGTTTGGGGACACTAATAAAAAACATTCAGTACTTC
TRBD2	TRBJ2-3	TRBV20-1	few	CSARDAAGGITDTQYF	TGCAGTGCTAGAGATGCAGCGGGGGGGATCACAGATACGCAGTATTTT
TRBD1	TRBJ1-1	TRBV29-1	-	CSVDPWDRAWGTEAFF	TGCAGCGTTGATCCCTGGGACAGGGCGTGGGGCACTGAAGCTTTCTTT
-	TRBJ2-6	TRBV7-3	-	CASSPLAGGANVLTF	TGTGCCAGCAGCCCCCTTGCGGGTGGGGCCAACGTCCTGACTTTC
TRBD1	TRBJ1-6	TRBV28	few	CASSLWGQGGNSPLHF	TGTGCCAGCAGTTTATGGGGACAGGGGGGAAATTCACCCCTCCACTTT
-	TRBJ2-1	TRBV27	-	CASSFVGAGYNEQFF	TGTGCCAGCAGTTTTGTGGGAGCCGGCTACAATGAGCAGTTCTTC
-	TRBJ1-4	TRBV20-1	-	CSARDPGQGWEKLFF	TGCAGTGCTAGAGATCCTGGGCAGGGGTGGGAAAAACTGTTTTTT
-	TRBJ2-7	TRBV7-2	-	CASSFLDSKSYEQYF	TGTGCCAGCAGCTTTTTGGACAGCAAATCCTACGAGCAGTACTTC
TRBD1	TRBJ2-7	TRBV6-5	few	CASSYGRGGDEQYF	TGTGCCAGCAGTTATGGAAGAGGGGGCGACGAGCAGTACTTC
-	TRBJ1-1	TRBV7-9	-	CASSFGQGETEAFF	TGTGCCAGCAGCTTTGGGCAGGGTGAGACTGAAGCTTTCTTT
TRBD2	TRBJ2-7	TRBV5-1	-	CASSPRSGSGMSDEQYF	TGCGCCAGCAGCCCAAGGTCAGGTAGCGGGATGTCGGATGAGCAGTACTTC
TRBD2	TRBJ2-1	TRBV24-1	-	CATAGGYSEQFF	TGTGCCACGGCGGGGGGCTACAGTGAGCAGTTCTTC
TRBD2	TRBJ2-1	TRBV7-2	many	CASSFIAGLGNEQFF	TGTGCCAGCAGCTTCATAGCGGGACTGGGGAATGAGCAGTTCTTC
TRBD1	TRBJ2-1	TRBV28	-	CAGSLPGGRGQFF	TGTGCCGGCAGCTTGCCAGGGGGTCGGGGACAGTTCTTC
-	TRBJ1-2	TRBV15	few	CATSRDQVNYGYTF	TGTGCCACCAGCAGAGATCAGGTTAACTATGGCTACACCTTC
TRBD1	TRBJ2-3	TRBV6-5	-	CASSPGTGGIDTQYF	TGTGCCAGCAGCCCAGGGACAGGGGGCATCGATACGCAGTATTTT
TRBD2	TRBJ2-1	TRBV27	-	CASSPTSGRANEQFF	TGTGCCAGCAGTCCAACTAGCGGGAGGGCCAATGAGCAGTTCTTC
TRBD1	TRBJ1-6	TRBV12-3/TRBV12-4	-	CASSPQGWNSPLHF	TGTGCCAGCAGTCCACAGGGGTGGAATTCACCCCTCCACTTT
-	TRBJ1-1	TRBV12-3/TRBV12-4	-	CASSLARTEAFF	TGTGCCAGCAGTTTAGCGAGGACTGAAGCTTTCTTT
TRBD2	TRBJ2-1	TRBV7-2	-	CASSLELAGSEQFF	TGTGCCAGCAGCTTAGAACTAGCGGGATCTGAGCAGTTCTTC
TRBD2	TRBJ2-1	TRBV28	once	CASSLVREGLDEQFF	TGTGCCAGCAGTTTAGTTCGGGAGGGTTTAGATGAGCAGTTCTTC
TRBD2	TRBJ2-1	TRBV29-1	once	CSVRPRLALNNEQFF	TGCAGCGTCCGACCGAGACTAGCACTTAACAATGAGCAGTTCTTC
-	TRBJ1-4	TRBV20-1	-	CSARESGNEKLFF	TGCAGTGCTAGAGAATCTGGAAATGAAAAACTGTTTTTT